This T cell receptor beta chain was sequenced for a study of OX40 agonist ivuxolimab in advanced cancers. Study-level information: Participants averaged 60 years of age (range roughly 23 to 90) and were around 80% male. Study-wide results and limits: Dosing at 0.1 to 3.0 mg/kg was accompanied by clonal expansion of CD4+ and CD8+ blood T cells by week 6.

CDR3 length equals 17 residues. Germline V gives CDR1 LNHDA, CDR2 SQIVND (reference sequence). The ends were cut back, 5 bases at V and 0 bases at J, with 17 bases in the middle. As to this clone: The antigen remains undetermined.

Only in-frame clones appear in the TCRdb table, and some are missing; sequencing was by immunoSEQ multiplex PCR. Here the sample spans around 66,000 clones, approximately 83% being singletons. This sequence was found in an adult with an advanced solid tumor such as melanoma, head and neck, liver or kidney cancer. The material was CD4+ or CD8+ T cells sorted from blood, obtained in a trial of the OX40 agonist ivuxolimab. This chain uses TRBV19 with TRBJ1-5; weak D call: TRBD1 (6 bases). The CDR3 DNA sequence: TGTGCCAGTAGTGTCGGACAGACCATTTATAGCAATCAGCCCCAGCATTTT. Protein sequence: CASSVGQTIYSNQPQHF. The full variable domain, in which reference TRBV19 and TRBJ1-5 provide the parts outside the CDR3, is DGGITQSPKYLFRKEGQNVTLSCEQNLNHDAMYWYRQDPGQGLRLIYYSQIVNDFQKGDIAEGYSVSREKKESFPLTVTSAQKNPTAFYLCASSVGQTIYSNQPQHFGDGTRLSIL.